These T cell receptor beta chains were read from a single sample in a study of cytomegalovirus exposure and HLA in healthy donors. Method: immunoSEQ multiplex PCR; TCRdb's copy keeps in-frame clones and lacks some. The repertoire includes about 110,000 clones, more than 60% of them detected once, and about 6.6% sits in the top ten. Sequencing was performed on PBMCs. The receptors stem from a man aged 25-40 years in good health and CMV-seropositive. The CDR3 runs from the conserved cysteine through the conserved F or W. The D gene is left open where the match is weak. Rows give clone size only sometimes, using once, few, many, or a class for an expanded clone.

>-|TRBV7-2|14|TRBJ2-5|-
TGTGCCAGCAGCTTAGAACGCAGTAAAGAGACCCAGTACTTC
CASSLERSKETQYF
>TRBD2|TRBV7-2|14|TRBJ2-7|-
TGTGCCAGCAGCCTTAGCGGGGACTCCTACGAGCAGTACTTC
CASSLSGDSYEQYF
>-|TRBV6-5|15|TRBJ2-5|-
TGTGCCACCGCGGCTGTACTGGACAAACAAGAGACCCAGTACTTC
CATAAVLDKQETQYF
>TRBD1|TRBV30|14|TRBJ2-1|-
TGTGCCTGGCTACCGGGACAGTCATACAATGAGCAGTTCTTC
CAWLPGQSYNEQFF
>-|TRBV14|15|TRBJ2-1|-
TGTGCCAGCAGCCGGGAACTGGGGCTGTTAGGTGAGCAGTTCTTC
CASSRELGLLGEQFF
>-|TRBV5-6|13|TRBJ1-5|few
TGTGCCAGCAGCTTGTGGTCCTCGGAGCCCCAGCATTTT
CASSLWSSEPQHF
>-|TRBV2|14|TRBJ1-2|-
TGTGCCAGCAGTTCACAGGGCCCTAACTATGGCTACACCTTC
CASSSQGPNYGYTF
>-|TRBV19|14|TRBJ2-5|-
TGTGCCAGTAGTATGTCAGTTCGACAAGAGACCCAGTACTTC
CASSMSVRQETQYF
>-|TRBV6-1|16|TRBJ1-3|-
TGTGCCAGCAGTGAAGATGACAGTTTTTTGCGAAACACCATATATTTT
CASSEDDSFLRNTIYF
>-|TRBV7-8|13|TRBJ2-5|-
TGTGCCAGCAGCTTAGACAGAGAAGAGACCCAGTACTTC
CASSLDREETQYF
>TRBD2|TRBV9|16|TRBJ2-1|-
TGTGCCAGCAGCGTAGGTGCGTCGGGGGGAGACAATGAGCAGTTCTTC
CASSVGASGGDNEQFF
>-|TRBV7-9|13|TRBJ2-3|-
TGTGCCAGCAGCTTCCAGGGGCTATATACGCAGTATTTT
CASSFQGLYTQYF
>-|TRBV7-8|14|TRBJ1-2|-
TGTGCCAGCAGCCCAAAGGACACCTTGTATGGCTACACCTTC
CASSPKDTLYGYTF
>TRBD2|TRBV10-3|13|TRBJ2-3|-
TGTGCCATCACCACTAGCGGGGCAGATACGCAGTATTTT
CAITTSGADTQYF
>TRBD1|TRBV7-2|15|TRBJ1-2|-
TGTGCCAGCAGCGAGCAGACAGGGGGTAACTATGGCTACACCTTC
CASSEQTGGNYGYTF
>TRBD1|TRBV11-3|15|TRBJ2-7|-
TGTGCCAGCAGCTTAGCCGGGACAGGGGCCCACGAGCAGTACTTC
CASSLAGTGAHEQYF
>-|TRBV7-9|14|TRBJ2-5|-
TGTGCCAGCAGCTTAGGGGCAGTCCAAGAGACCCAGTACTTC
CASSLGAVQETQYF
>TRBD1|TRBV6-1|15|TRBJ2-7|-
TGTGCCAGCAGTGAAAGGGTGACAGGGCCGGGGGAGCAGTACTTC
CASSERVTGPGEQYF
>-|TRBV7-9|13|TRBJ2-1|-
TGTGCCAGCAGCTTACCTAGCTTCAATGAGCAGTTCTTC
CASSLPSFNEQFF
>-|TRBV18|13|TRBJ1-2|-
TGTGCCAGCTCACCAGACACAAATAATGGCTACACCTTC
CASSPDTNNGYTF
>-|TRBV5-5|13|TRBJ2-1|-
TGTGCCAGCAGCTTATGGGGCGGAGATGAGCAGTTCTTC
CASSLWGGDEQFF
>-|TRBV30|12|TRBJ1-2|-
TGTGCCTGGAGGTATCAGGGGTTCGGCTACACCTTC
CAWRYQGFGYTF
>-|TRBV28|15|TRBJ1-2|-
TGTGCCAGCAGTGAACAGGGTCCCTCTAACTATGGCTACACCTTC
CASSEQGPSNYGYTF
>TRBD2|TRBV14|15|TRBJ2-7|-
TGTGCCAGCAGCCGACTAGCGGGGACTTACTACGAGCAGTACTTC
CASSRLAGTYYEQYF
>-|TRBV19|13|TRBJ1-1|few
TGTGCCAGTAGTATCCCCTCCGGGACACGAGCTTTCTTT
CASSIPSGTRAFF
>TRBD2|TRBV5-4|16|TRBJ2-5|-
TGTGCCAGCAGCTCCCGGGGAGCGGGGCCACAAGAGACCCAGTACTTC
CASSSRGAGPQETQYF
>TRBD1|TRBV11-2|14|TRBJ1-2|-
TGTGCCAGCCAACTTGGGCAGGGGGCGGATGGCTACACCTTC
CASQLGQGADGYTF
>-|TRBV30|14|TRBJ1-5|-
TGTGCCTGGGGAACTCGGAGGGGTCATCAGCCCCAGCATTTT
CAWGTRRGHQPQHF
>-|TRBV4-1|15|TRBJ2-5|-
TGCGCCAGCAGCCACGAGGGGGGCCGGGGAGGGGCCCAGTACTTC
CASSHEGGRGGAQYF
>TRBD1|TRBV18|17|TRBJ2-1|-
TGTGCCAGCTCACCCCGGGACAGGGATGTAATTGGCAATGAGCAGTTCTTC
CASSPRDRDVIGNEQFF
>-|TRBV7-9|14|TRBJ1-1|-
TGTGCCAGCAGCTTAATCAGGGTAAAATCTGAAGCTTTCTTT
CASSLIRVKSEAFF
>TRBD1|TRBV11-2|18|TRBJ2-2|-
TGTGCCAGCTCCCCATGGCAAGGGCCCCAGGGGGCGATCGGGGAGCTGTTTTTT
CASSPWQGPQGAIGELFF
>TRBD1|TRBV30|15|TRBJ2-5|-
TGTGCCTGGGCCTCAGGACAGGCGAGCCAAGAGACCCAGTACTTC
CAWASGQASQETQYF
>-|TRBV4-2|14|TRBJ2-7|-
TGTGCCAGCAGCCAAGACGGGGAGTCCTACGAGCAGTACTTC
CASSQDGESYEQYF
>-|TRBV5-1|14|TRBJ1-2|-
TGCGCCAGCAGCTTGGGTCTAGCGTCATATGGCTACACCTTC
CASSLGLASYGYTF
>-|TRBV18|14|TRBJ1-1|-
TGTGCCAGCTCACCCCCGTCGGTTAACACTGAAGCTTTCTTT
CASSPPSVNTEAFF
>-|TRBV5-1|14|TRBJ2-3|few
TGCGCCAGCAGCTTCGGACAGCGCACAGATACGCAGTATTTT
CASSFGQRTDTQYF
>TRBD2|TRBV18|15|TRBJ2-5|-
TGTGCCAGCTCACCGACTAGCGGGGTCCAAGAGACCCAGTACTTC
CASSPTSGVQETQYF
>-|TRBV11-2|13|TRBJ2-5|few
TGTGCCAGCAGCCCAGCGGGCCTGCAGACCCAGTACTTC
CASSPAGLQTQYF
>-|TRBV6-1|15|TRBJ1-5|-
TGTGCCAGCAGTGAATCTGTGGCCCTGAATCAGCCCCAGCATTTT
CASSESVALNQPQHF
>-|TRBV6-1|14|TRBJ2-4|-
TGTGCCAGCAGCTCAGGGTTTAGAGTGGTCATTCAGTACTTC
CASSSGFRVVIQYF
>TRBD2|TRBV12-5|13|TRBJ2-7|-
TGTGCTAGTCGCGCGGGGGGGGCTTACGAGCAGTACTTC
CASRAGGAYEQYF
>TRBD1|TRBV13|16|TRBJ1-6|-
TGTGCCAGCAGCTTAGGCCAGGCGACAGGGGTTTCACCCCTCCACTTT
CASSLGQATGVSPLHF
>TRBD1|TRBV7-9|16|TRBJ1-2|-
TGTGCCAGCAGCGACACACTCCGGGACAGCGTCTATGGCTACACCTTC
CASSDTLRDSVYGYTF
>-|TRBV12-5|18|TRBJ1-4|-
TGTGCTAGTGGTTTGGTACTACACTCAGGGCTGGAGAATGAAAAACTGTTTTTT
CASGLVLHSGLENEKLFF
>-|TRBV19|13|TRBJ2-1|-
TGTGCCAGTAGTATAGGGGCCTTCAATGAGCAGTTCTTC
CASSIGAFNEQFF
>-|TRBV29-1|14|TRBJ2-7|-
TGCAGCGTTGAAGAACGGGGGGCGGTGGACGAGCAGTACTTC
CSVEERGAVDEQYF
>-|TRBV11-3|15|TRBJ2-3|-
TGTGCCAGCAGCTTTAGGGGCCAGAACACAGATACGCAGTATTTT
CASSFRGQNTDTQYF
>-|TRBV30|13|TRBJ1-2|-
TGTGCCTGGAGTGTTTACGGGAACTATGGCTACACCTTC
CAWSVYGNYGYTF
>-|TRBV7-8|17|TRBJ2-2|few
TGTGCCAGCAGTCCTACTCCAGGAGGGGCCCAATACGGGGAGCTGTTTTTT
CASSPTPGGAQYGELFF
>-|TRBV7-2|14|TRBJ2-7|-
TGTGCCAGCAGCTCGCGACTGACTTCCTACGAGCAGTACTTC
CASSSRLTSYEQYF
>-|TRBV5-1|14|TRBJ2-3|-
TGCGCCAGCAGCTTATCGGTTATTACAGATACGCAGTATTTT
CASSLSVITDTQYF
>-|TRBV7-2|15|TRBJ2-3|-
TGTGCCAGCAGCTTAGCCAGCGGACCCACAGATACGCAGTATTTT
CASSLASGPTDTQYF